The entry that follows covers one TCR beta chain sequence. The antigen is unknown. This entry comes from a study of siplizumab effects on memory and regulatory T cells. V gave up 5 bases and J gave up 5 bases; unmatched junction bases: 9. This CDR3 spans 16 amino acids. The germline V gene encodes CDR1 MNHEY and CDR2 SMNVEV (reference sequence). Overall study findings and caveats: With siplizumab, mappable alloreactive CD4+ clones averaged 68.8% Treg-derived, versus more than 25% in controls. Alloreactive sequences whose origin lay in unstimulated CD4+ memory cells were significantly reduced by siplizumab.

Assay: immunoSEQ multiplex PCR; the TCRdb copy retains only in-frame clones and omits some. Of 90,000 to 120,000 clones in the sample, around 94% are singletons; the top ten hold roughly 0.6%. The TCR originated in a human donor in good health. Sequenced sample: Tregs sorted from blood. The chain is built from TRBV27 and TRBJ2-2; 9 nucleotides match TRBD2. CDR3 nucleotide sequence: TGTGCCAGCAGTCACTATAGCGGGAGTCTAACCGGGGAGCTGTTTTTT. Amino acids: CASSHYSGSLTGELFF.